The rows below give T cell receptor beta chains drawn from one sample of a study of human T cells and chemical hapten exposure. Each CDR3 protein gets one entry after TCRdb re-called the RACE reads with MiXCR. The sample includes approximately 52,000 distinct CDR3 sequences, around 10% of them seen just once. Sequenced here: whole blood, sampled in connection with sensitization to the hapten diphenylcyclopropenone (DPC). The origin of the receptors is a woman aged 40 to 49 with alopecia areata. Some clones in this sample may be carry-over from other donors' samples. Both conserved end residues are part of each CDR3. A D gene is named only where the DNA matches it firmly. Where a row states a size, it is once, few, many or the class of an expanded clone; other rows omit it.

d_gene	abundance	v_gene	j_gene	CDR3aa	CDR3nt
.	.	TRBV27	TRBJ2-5	CASSPQGSETQYF	TGTGCCAGCAGTCCCCAGGGATCGGAGACCCAGTACTTC
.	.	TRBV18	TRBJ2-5	CASSPTAGKQETQYF	TGTGCCAGCTCACCAACGGCAGGGAAGCAAGAGACCCAGTACTTC
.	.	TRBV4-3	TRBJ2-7	CASSQDWRSSYEQYF	TGCGCCAGCAGCCAAGATTGGCGATCCTCCTACGAGCAGTACTTC
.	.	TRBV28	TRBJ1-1	CASSTLNTEAFF	TGTGCCAGCAGCACACTGAACACTGAAGCTTTCTTT
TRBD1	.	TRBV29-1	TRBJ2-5	CSVLGQGWQETQYF	TGCAGCGTTTTGGGACAGGGATGGCAAGAGACCCAGTACTTC
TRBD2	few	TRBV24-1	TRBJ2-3	CATTPTSGFPQTQYF	TGTGCCACCACCCCAACTAGCGGTTTCCCTCAGACGCAGTATTTT
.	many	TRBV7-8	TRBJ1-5	CASSLTGYQPQHF	TGTGCCAGCAGCTTAACGGGGTACCAGCCCCAGCATTTT
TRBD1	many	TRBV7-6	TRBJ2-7	CASSAGTVAEAYEQYF	TGTGCCAGCAGCGCAGGGACAGTCGCTGAAGCCTACGAGCAGTACTTC
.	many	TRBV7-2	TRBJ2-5	CASSWGQQETQYF	TGTGCCAGCAGCTGGGGACAACAAGAGACCCAGTACTTC
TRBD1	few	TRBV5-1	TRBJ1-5	CASSWGTVSNQPQHF	TGCGCCAGCAGCTGGGGGACAGTTAGCAATCAGCCCCAGCATTTT
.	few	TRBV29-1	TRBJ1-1	CSVGGVNTEAFF	TGCAGCGTTGGGGGGGTGAACACTGAAGCTTTCTTT
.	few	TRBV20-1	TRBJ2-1	CSAPPRGSSSYNEQFF	TGCAGTGCCCCCCCTAGGGGGAGCAGCTCCTACAATGAGCAGTTCTTC
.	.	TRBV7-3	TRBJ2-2	CASSPTGDTGELFF	TGTGCCAGCAGCCCGACGGGCGACACCGGGGAGCTGTTTTTT
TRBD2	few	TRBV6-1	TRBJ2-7	CASRTASGSEQYF	TGTGCCAGCAGGACGGCTAGCGGGAGTGAGCAGTACTTC
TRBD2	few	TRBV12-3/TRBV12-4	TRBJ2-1	CASSPSGRAYNEQFF	TGTGCCAGCAGTCCCAGCGGGAGGGCCTACAATGAGCAGTTCTTC
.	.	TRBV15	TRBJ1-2	CATSRDRNPGDYGYTF	TGTGCCACCAGCAGAGATCGGAATCCGGGGGACTATGGCTACACCTTC
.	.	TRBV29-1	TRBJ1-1	CSVRHQNTEAFF	TGCAGCGTTAGACACCAGAACACTGAAGCTTTCTTT
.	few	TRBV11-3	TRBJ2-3	CASSPGRSSDTQYF	TGTGCCAGCAGCCCCGGTCGTTCTTCAGATACGCAGTATTTT
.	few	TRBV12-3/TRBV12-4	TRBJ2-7	CASSSEYEQYF	TGTGCCAGCAGTTCCGAATACGAGCAGTACTTC
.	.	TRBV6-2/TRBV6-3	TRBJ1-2	CASSPPGAGPYGYTF	TGTGCCAGCAGTCCGCCAGGGGCAGGGCCCTATGGCTACACCTTC
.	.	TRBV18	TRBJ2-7	CASSPPEGPYEQYF	TGTGCCAGCTCACCACCGGAGGGGCCCTACGAGCAGTACTTC
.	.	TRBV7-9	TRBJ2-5	CASSAVQADAAQYF	TGTGCCAGCAGCGCCGTCCAAGCGGACGCGGCCCAGTACTTC
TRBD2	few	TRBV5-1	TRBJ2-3	CASSLPGGGTDTQYF	TGCGCCAGCAGCTTGCCTGGGGGGGGCACAGATACGCAGTATTTT
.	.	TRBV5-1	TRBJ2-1	CASSLNPNNEQFF	TGCGCCAGCAGCTTGAACCCGAACAATGAGCAGTTCTTC
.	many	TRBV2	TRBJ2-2	CASSRQNTGELFF	TGTGCCAGCAGTCGACAGAACACCGGGGAGCTGTTTTTT
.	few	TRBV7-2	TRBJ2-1	CASSLATSQEKQFF	TGTGCCAGCAGCTTAGCGACCAGTCAAGAGAAGCAGTTCTTC
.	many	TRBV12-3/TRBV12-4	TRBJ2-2	CASSTYRGGAGELFF	TGTGCCAGCAGCACATACAGGGGAGGAGCCGGGGAGCTGTTTTTT
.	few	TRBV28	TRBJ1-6	CAARGEVSPLHF	TGTGCAGCAAGGGGGGAAGTTTCACCCCTCCACTTT
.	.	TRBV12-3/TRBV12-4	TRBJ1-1	CASRRSSEAFF	TGTGCCAGCAGAAGGAGTTCTGAAGCTTTCTTT
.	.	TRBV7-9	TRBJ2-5	CASSLVGPEISQYF	TGTGCCAGCAGCTTAGTCGGACCGGAAATTTCCCAGTACTTC
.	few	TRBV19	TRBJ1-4	CASTGTPGATNEKLFF	TGTGCCAGTACCGGGACCCCCGGAGCAACTAATGAAAAACTGTTTTTT
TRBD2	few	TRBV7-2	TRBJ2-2	CASGAGDRTGELFF	TGTGCCAGCGGGGCGGGGGACCGCACCGGGGAGCTGTTTTTT
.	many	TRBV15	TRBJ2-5	CATSRDRLVKGETQYF	TGTGCCACCAGCAGAGATCGACTGGTAAAAGGGGAGACCCAGTACTTC
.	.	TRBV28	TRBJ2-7	CATLRGVDEQYF	TGTGCCACCCTTAGGGGGGTTGACGAGCAGTACTTC
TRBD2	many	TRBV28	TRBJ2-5	CASSLRLAGVETQYF	TGTGCCAGCAGTTTAAGGCTAGCGGGGGTAGAGACCCAGTACTTC
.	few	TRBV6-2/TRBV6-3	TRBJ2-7	CASSPGYGGVYEQYF	TGTGCCAGCAGTCCCGGGTACGGGGGAGTATACGAGCAGTACTTC
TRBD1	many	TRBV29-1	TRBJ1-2	CSVGGRDRDGYTF	TGCAGCGTTGGAGGTCGGGACAGGGATGGCTACACCTTC
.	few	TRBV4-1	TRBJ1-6	CASSLSRVPNSPLHF	TGCGCCAGCAGCCTTTCCAGGGTACCGAATTCACCCCTCCACTTT
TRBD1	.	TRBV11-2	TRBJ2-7	CASSLGQGMDEQYF	TGTGCCAGCAGCTTGGGACAGGGAATGGACGAGCAGTACTTC
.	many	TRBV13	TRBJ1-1	CASSKQLTEAFF	TGTGCCAGCTCGAAACAGCTCACTGAAGCTTTCTTT
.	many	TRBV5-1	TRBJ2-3	CASSLSGIGDTQYF	TGCGCCAGCAGCTTGTCAGGGATAGGTGATACGCAGTATTTT
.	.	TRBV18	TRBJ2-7	CASSPQGGGYEQYF	TGTGCCAGCTCACCGCAGGGAGGGGGCTACGAGCAGTACTTC
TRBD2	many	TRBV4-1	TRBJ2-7	CASSQLAGPYEQYF	TGCGCCAGCAGCCAATTAGCGGGCCCCTACGAGCAGTACTTC
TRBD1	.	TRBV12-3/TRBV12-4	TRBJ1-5	CASSLATGGGQPQHF	TGTGCCAGCAGTTTAGCAACAGGGGGCGGCCAGCCCCAGCATTTT
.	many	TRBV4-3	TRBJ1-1	CASSTGTEAFF	TGCGCCAGCTCAACAGGCACTGAAGCTTTCTTT
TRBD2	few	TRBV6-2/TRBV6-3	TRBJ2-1	CASSHPLAGQFF	TGTGCCAGCAGTCATCCACTAGCGGGGCAGTTCTTC
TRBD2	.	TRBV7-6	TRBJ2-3	CASSLGASGRDTQYF	TGTGCCAGCAGCTTAGGGGCTAGCGGGAGGGATACGCAGTATTTT
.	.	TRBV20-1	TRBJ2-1	CSARGFKGLSRYNEQFF	TGCAGTGCTAGAGGATTTAAGGGCCTGTCGAGATACAATGAGCAGTTCTTC
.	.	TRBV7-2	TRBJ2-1	CASSLDPTSYNEQFF	TGTGCCAGCAGCTTAGACCCAACCTCCTACAATGAGCAGTTCTTC
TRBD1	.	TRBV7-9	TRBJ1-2	CASSPGQGDYGYTF	TGTGCCAGCAGTCCCGGACAGGGGGACTATGGCTACACCTTC
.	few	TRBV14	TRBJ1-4	CASSPDDEKLFF	TGTGCCAGCAGCCCGGACGATGAAAAACTGTTTTTT
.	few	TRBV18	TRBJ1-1	CASSPPSRDKAFF	TGTGCCAGCTCACCACCGTCAAGGGATAAAGCTTTCTTT